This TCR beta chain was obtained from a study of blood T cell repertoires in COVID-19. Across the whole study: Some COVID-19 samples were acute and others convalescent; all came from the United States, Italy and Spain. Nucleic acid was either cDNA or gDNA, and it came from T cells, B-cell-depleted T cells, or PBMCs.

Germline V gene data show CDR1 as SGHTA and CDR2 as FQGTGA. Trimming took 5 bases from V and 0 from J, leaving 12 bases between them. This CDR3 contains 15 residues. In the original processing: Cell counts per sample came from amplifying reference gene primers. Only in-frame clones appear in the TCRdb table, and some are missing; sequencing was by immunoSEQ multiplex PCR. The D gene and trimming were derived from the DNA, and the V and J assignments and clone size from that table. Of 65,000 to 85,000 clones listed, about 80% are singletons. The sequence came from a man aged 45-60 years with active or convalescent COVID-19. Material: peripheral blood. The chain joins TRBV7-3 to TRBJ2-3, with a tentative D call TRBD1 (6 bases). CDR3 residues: CASSARQGSTDTQYF. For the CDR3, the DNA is TGTGCCAGCAGCGCTCGTCAGGGGAGCACAGATACGCAGTATTTT. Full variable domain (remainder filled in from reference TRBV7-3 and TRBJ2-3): GAGVSQTPSNKVTEKGKYVELRCDPISGHTALYWYRQSLGQGPEFLIYFQGTGAADDSGLPNDRFFAVRPEGSVSTLKIQRTERGDSAVYLCASSARQGSTDTQYFGPGTRLTVL.